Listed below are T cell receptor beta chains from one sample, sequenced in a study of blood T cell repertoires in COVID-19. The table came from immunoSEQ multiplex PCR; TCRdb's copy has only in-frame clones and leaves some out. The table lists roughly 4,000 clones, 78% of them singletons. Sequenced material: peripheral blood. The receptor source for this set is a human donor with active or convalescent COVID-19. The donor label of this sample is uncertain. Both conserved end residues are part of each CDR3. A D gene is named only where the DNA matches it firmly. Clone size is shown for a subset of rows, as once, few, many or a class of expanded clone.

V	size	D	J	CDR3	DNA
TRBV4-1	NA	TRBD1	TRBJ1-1	CASSPGGNTEAFF	TGCGCCAGCAGCCCAGGGGGCAATACTGAAGCTTTCTTT
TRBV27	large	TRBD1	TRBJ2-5	CAARGLGETQYF	TGTGCCGCCAGGGGGCTGGGTGAGACCCAGTACTTC
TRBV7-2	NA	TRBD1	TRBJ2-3	CASSGNTGGGTDTQYF	TGTGCCAGCAGCGGAAATACAGGGGGAGGCACAGATACGCAGTATTTT
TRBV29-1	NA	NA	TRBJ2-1	CSASGRTYNEQFF	TGCAGCGCCTCCGGGAGAACCTACAATGAGCAGTTCTTC
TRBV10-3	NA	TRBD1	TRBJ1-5	CAISESGTGSNQPQHF	TGTGCCATCAGTGAGTCGGGGACAGGCAGCAATCAGCCCCAGCATTTT
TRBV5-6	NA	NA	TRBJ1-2	CASSPDTAYGYTF	TGTGCCAGCAGCCCAGACACTGCCTATGGCTACACCTTC
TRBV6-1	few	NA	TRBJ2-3	CASSDGGQIRQYF	TGTGCCAGCAGTGATGGCGGACAGATACGCCAGTATTTT
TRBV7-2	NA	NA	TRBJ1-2	CASSLDGTYGYTF	TGTGCCAGCAGCTTAGACGGTACTTATGGCTACACCTTC
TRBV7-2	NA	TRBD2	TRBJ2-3	CASSWRLAGEADTQYF	TGTGCCAGCAGCTGGAGACTAGCGGGAGAGGCGGATACGCAGTATTTT
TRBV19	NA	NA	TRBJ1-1	CASSIVTRFLNTEAFF	TGTGCCAGTAGTATAGTTACCAGATTTTTAAACACTGAAGCTTTCTTT
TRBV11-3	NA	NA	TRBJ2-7	CASSHSYEQYF	TGTGCCAGCAGCCATAGTTACGAGCAGTACTTC
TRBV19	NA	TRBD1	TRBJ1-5	CASSTQGAGNQPQHF	TGTGCCAGTAGTACTCAGGGGGCGGGCAATCAGCCCCAGCATTTT
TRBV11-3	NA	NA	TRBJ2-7	CASSPTVSSSGQYF	TGTGCCAGCAGCCCTACGGTCTCATCGAGCGGGCAGTACTTC
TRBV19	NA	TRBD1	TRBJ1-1	CASLTGGGGEAFF	TGTGCCAGTCTGACAGGGGGCGGGGGTGAAGCTTTCTTT
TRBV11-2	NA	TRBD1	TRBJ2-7	CASSLAGQGVGQYF	TGTGCCAGCAGCTTAGCGGGACAGGGGGTTGGCCAGTACTTC
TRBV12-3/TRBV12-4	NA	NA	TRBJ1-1	CASSTQANTEAFF	TGTGCCAGCAGCACACAGGCGAACACTGAAGCTTTCTTT
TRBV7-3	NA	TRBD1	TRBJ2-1	CASSSNYGDSYNEQFF	TGTGCCAGCAGCTCCAACTACGGGGACAGTTACAATGAGCAGTTCTTC
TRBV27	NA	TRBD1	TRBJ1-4	CASTGRGREKLFF	TGTGCCAGCACGGGCAGGGGGCGGGAAAAACTGTTTTTT
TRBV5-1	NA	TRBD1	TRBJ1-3	CASSERTGDGNTIYF	TGCGCCAGCAGCGAGAGGACAGGGGACGGAAACACCATATATTTT
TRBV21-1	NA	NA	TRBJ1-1	CASGGASTEAFF	TGTGCCAGCGGGGGGGCTTCGACTGAAGCTTTCTTT
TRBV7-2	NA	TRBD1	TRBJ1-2	CASSLIGQGALGYTF	TGTGCCAGCAGCCTGATAGGGCAGGGGGCTTTGGGCTACACCTTC
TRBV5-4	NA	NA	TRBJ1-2	CASSSGHGYTF	TGTGCCAGCAGCTCAGGGCATGGCTACACCTTC
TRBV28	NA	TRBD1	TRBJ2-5	CASSLRDREETQYF	TGTGCCAGCAGCCTCCGGGACAGGGAAGAGACCCAGTACTTC
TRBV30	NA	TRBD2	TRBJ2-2	CAWSRLAVTGELFF	TGTGCCTGGAGTCGTCTAGCGGTCACCGGGGAGCTGTTTTTT
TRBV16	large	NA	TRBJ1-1	CASSQRNTEAFF	TGTGCCAGCAGCCAGAGGAACACTGAAGCTTTCTTT
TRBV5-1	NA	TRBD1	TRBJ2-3	CASSLVGTVTDTQYF	TGCGCCAGCAGCTTGGTCGGGACAGTGACAGATACGCAGTATTTT
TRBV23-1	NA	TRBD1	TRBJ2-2	CASSPGTENTGELFF	TGCGCCAGCAGTCCGGGGACAGAGAACACCGGGGAGCTGTTTTTT
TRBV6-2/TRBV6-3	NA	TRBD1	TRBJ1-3	CASSHLGQPNSGNTIYF	TGTGCCAGCAGTCATTTGGGACAGCCCAACTCCGGAAACACCATATATTTT
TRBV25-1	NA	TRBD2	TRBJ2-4	CASSGAGVDIQYF	TGTGCCAGCAGTGGAGCGGGAGTTGACATTCAGTACTTC
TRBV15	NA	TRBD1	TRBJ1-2	CATRTGNGYTF	TGTGCCACCAGGACAGGGAATGGCTACACCTTC
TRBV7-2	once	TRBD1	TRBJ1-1	CASSPRRDRHTEAFF	TGTGCCAGCAGCCCAAGACGGGACAGGCACACTGAAGCTTTCTTT
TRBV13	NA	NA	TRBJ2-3	CASSLVGSWTDTQYF	TGTGCCAGCAGCTTAGTTGGGAGTTGGACAGATACGCAGTATTTT
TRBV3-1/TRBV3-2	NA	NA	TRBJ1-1	CASSQEAATPPLMNTEAFF	TGTGCCAGCAGCCAAGAAGCCGCAACCCCACCCCTCATGAACACTGAAGCTTTCTTT
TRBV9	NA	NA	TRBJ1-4	CASSPSQGATNEKLFF	TGTGCCAGCAGCCCTTCCCAAGGGGCAACTAATGAAAAACTGTTTTTT
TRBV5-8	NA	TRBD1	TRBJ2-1	CASSYMFGTGNNEQFF	TGTGCCAGCAGCTACATGTTCGGGACAGGGAACAATGAGCAGTTCTTC
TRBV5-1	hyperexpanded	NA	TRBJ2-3	CASSLGGVRDTQYF	TGCGCCAGCAGCTTGGGCGGGGTTAGAGATACGCAGTATTTT
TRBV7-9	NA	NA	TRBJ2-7	CASSGPQSYEQYF	TGTGCCAGCAGCGGGCCCCAATCCTACGAGCAGTACTTC
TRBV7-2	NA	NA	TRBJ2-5	CASSPGIETQYF	TGTGCCAGCAGCCCAGGTATCGAGACCCAGTACTTC
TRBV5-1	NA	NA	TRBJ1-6	CASSLEGGADSPLHF	TGCGCCAGCAGCTTGGAGGGGGGGGCCGATTCACCCCTCCACTTT
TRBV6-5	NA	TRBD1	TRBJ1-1	CASSYSGRQGTFF	TGTGCCAGCAGTTACTCAGGCCGACAGGGGACTTTCTTT